The 20 T cell receptor beta chains reported below all come from one sample, sequenced in a study of blood T cell repertoires in COVID-19. Method: immunoSEQ multiplex PCR; TCRdb's copy keeps in-frame clones and lacks some. The repertoire holds roughly 100,000 clones, with around 82% as singletons. Sample: peripheral blood. The receptors shown here come from a man aged 55 to 69 with acute or convalescent COVID-19.

This sequence joins TRBV6-2 or TRBV6-3 and TRBJ1-5; a weak D match, TRBD1 (5 bases). CDR3 size: 15 residues. V was shortened by 2 bases and J by 2 bases, with 10 bases between the two germline ends. CDR1 is MNHEY, CDR2 SVGEGT, per germline. The CDR3 DNA reads as TGTGCCAGCAGTTACGTTTCAGGGCGCAATCAGCCCCAGCATTTT. Encoded protein: CASSYVSGRNQPQHF.

This clone was found once. CDR3 protein: CASSSLARSYNEQFF. DNA for the CDR3: TGTGCCAGTAGTTCACTAGCGCGAAGCTACAATGAGCAGTTCTTC. The V gene is TRBV19, the J gene TRBJ2-1; TRBD2 aligns across 7 bases. CDR1 and CDR2 (germline): LNHDA, SQIVND (reference sequence). CDR3 length: 15 amino acids. V shed 5 bases, J shed 3 bases, and the junction held 7 bases outside the gene matches.

The J gene is TRBJ2-3, the V gene TRBV28; D may be TRBD1 (8 bases). CDR3 size: 15 residues. CDR1 MDHEN and CDR2 SYDVKM come from the germline V gene. V lost 4 bases to trimming and J lost 5 bases, with 16 bases between them. This chain's CDR3 is CASSSWTGRGDTQYF. The CDR3 nucleotides read TGTGCCAGCAGTTCTTGGACAGGGAGGGGAGATACGCAGTATTTT.

This clone was recorded a few times. J is TRBJ2-7 and V is TRBV6-1; 11 bases map to TRBD1. V lost 3 bases, J lost 3 bases, and 4 bases stayed unmatched. The CDR3 runs to 15 residues. Germline loops: CDR1 MNHNS, CDR2 SASEGT. The CDR3 loop reads CASSDKGTGGYEQYF. Here the CDR3 DNA reads TGTGCCAGCAGTGATAAGGGGACAGGGGGCTACGAGCAGTACTTC.

The chain couples TRBV18 to TRBJ2-7; 8 nucleotides match TRBD1. The CDR3 runs 15 residues. Germline V gene lookup returns CDR1 KGHSH and CDR2 LQKENI. V was clipped by 2 bases and J by 3 bases; unmatched bases: 6. CDR3 in amino acids: CASSPSQGASYEQYF. CDR3 DNA: TGTGCCAGCTCACCAAGTCAGGGGGCGAGCTACGAGCAGTACTTC.

The CDR3 loop reads CASGLGRRDRGDEQYF. CDR3 bases: TGTGCTAGTGGTTTGGGCCGCCGGGACAGGGGGGACGAGCAGTACTTC. The V call is TRBV12-5, the J call TRBJ2-7; 11 nucleotides agree with TRBD1. The CDR3 totals 16 residues. Trimming removed 1 base from V and 5 bases from J; junction bases left unmatched: 7. Looked up from germline, CDR1 is LGHNT and CDR2 is FRNRAP.

This clone was observed a handful of times. The CDR3 loop is CASSHIGYNEQFF. CDR3 nucleotides: TGTGCCAGCAGCCATATCGGTTACAATGAGCAGTTCTTC. The chain carries TRBV7-9 and TRBJ2-1; no firm D call. This CDR3 region has 13 residues. Deletions cut 5 bases from V and 4 bases from J, with 9 bases between. Germline V gives CDR1 SEHNR, CDR2 FQNEAQ (reference sequence).

This clone was detected a few times. The rearrangement links TRBV10-3 to TRBJ1-5; D gene uncertain. CDR1 is ENHRY, CDR2 SYGVKD, per germline. CDR3 length: 16 residues. The ends were cut back, 2 bases at V and 7 bases at J, with 18 bases in the middle. The chain's CDR3 is CAISEPPSQAAQPQHF. The DNA of the CDR3 is TGTGCCATCAGTGAGCCCCCCTCCCAGGCCGCCCAGCCCCAGCATTTT.

The V gene is TRBV5-1, the J gene TRBJ2-2, with D uncertain. The CDR3 covers 13 residues. Germline assignment: CDR1 SGHRS and CDR2 YFSETQ. Trimming stripped 1 base from V and 6 bases from J, with 7 bases between. CDR3 amino acids: CASSLQYAGELFF. The CDR3 coding sequence is TGCGCCAGCAGCTTGCAGTACGCCGGGGAGCTGTTTTTT.

The chain has TRBV2 and TRBJ2-7; TRBD1 aligns across 8 bases. Germline-derived CDR1 and CDR2 are SNHLY and FYNNEI. This CDR3 has 14 amino acids. Trimming removed 6 bases from V and 3 bases from J; junction bases left unmatched: 7. This CDR3 reads CASRPDRGFYEQYF. DNA of the CDR3: TGTGCCAGCAGGCCAGACAGGGGTTTCTACGAGCAGTACTTC.

The rearrangement links TRBV7-8 to TRBJ2-5; a weak D match, TRBD1 (5 bases). The CDR3 has 15 residues. Trimming shortened V by 3 bases and J by 1 base, and 12 bases separated the two germline ends. Germline lookup yields CDR1 SGHVS and CDR2 FQNEAQ. CDR3 loop: CASSFTGQIQETQYF. Here the CDR3 DNA reads TGTGCCAGCAGCTTTACTGGACAAATCCAAGAGACCCAGTACTTC.

The chain carries TRBV5-1 and TRBJ2-3; 15 nucleotides match TRBD2. The CDR3 loop spans 17 amino acids. The V gene's germline CDR1 is SGHRS and CDR2 YFSETQ. The trim removed 4 bases at V and 3 bases at J, leaving 6 bases unmatched. Here the CDR3 reads CASSRTSGGALTDTQYF. As DNA, the CDR3 is TGCGCCAGCAGCCGGACTAGCGGGGGGGCCCTGACAGATACGCAGTATTTT.

The chain combines TRBV28 with TRBJ2-3; maybe TRBD2 (6 bases). The germline V and J ends were trimmed by 2 bases and 6 bases, with 21 bases remaining between them. CDR3 size: 17 residues. Germline CDR1 MDHEN, CDR2 SYDVKM. CDR3 bases: TGTGCCAGCAGTTTAGGGGAGAGGAGGGCCGGTATTGATACGCAGTATTTT. This codes for CASSLGERRAGIDTQYF.

This clone occurred a few times. The rearrangement links TRBV6-4 to TRBJ1-6, with TRBD1 identical over 7 bases. Germline trimming cut 5 bases from V and 7 bases from J; bases unmatched to any gene: 8. The V gene's germline CDR1 is MRHNA and CDR2 SNTAGT. The CDR3 has 15 residues. This CDR3 is CASSSSQGRNSPLHF. The DNA of the CDR3 is TGTGCCAGCAGTTCGTCACAGGGGAGGAATTCACCCCTCCACTTT.

This chain uses TRBV2 with TRBJ1-5, with TRBD1 matching 8 bases. Germline V CDR1 and CDR2: SNHLY, FYNNEI. The CDR3 spans 16 residues. J was trimmed by 2 bases and V by 9 bases; bases with no gene match: 12. Here the CDR3 DNA reads TGTGCCAGTCGGACAGGGAACGAGGCTGGCAATCAGCCCCAGCATTTT. This translates into CASRTGNEAGNQPQHF.

The chain carries TRBV7-9 and TRBJ2-2, with TRBD1 matching 9 bases. Trimming took 11 bases from V and 6 from J; bases not matched to a gene: 13. Germline-derived CDR1 and CDR2 are SEHNR and FQNEAQ (reference sequence). CDR3 size: 15 residues. The CDR3: CAPNTGQGYAGELFF. The DNA for the CDR3 is TGTGCCCCCAACACGGGACAGGGCTACGCCGGGGAGCTGTTTTTT.

This clone was seen more than once but under ten times. The chain has TRBV28 and TRBJ2-7, with TRBD2 identical over 7 bases. The V gene's germline CDR1 is MDHEN and CDR2 SYDVKM. The ends lost 1 base at V and 4 bases at J; junction bases unmatched: 7. The CDR3 has 15 amino acids. CDR3 in DNA: TGTGCCAGCAGTTTATCTCTTGGGGGAGGGTACGAGCAGTACTTC. It encodes CASSLSLGGGYEQYF.

The V and J genes are TRBV3-1 (or the pseudogene TRBV3-2) and TRBJ2-3; 7 nucleotides line up with TRBD2. The CDR3 loop spans 18 amino acids. Germline CDR1 is LGHDT and CDR2 is YNNKEL (reference sequence). V gave up 0 bases and J gave up 4 bases; unmatched junction bases: 13. The chain's CDR3 is CASSQDPVTSKVSDTQYF. The CDR3 coding sequence is TGTGCCAGCAGCCAAGATCCTGTGACTAGCAAAGTCTCAGATACGCAGTATTTT.

The rearrangement joins TRBV21-1 to TRBJ1-6. TRBV21-1 is described as a pseudogene. The CDR3 has 24 amino acids. As DNA, the CDR3 is TGTGCCAGCAGCAAAGCGGTGGAGGGTACGGTGGAGACTACCCCTAGCTCCTATAATTCACCCCTCCACTTT. It yields the protein CASSKAVEGTVETTPSSYNSPLHF.

V is TRBV9 and J is TRBJ1-2, with 8 bases identical to TRBD1. With 0 bases clipped from V and 7 bases from J, the junction kept 2 bases outside the gene matches. Germline CDR1 and CDR2: SGDLS and YYNGEE. The CDR3 is 13 residues long. The DNA for the CDR3 is TGTGCCAGCAGCGTAGACAGGGGGGGTGGCTACACCTTC. Translating it yields CASSVDRGGGYTF.